The 24 T cell receptor beta chains below come from one sample, sequenced in a study of blood T cell repertoires in COVID-19 (dated by TCRdb to the early 2020s). Library creation used the immunoSEQ multiplex PCR assay. TCRdb obtained this table from immuneACCESS and retained in-frame rearrangements with V and J assigned. These tables miss some clones; where compared with another copy, unresolved V genes account for less than half of the shortfall, and the remainder is unexplained. For this sample the table gives around 250,000 clones, of which 85% to 90% were detected only once. The top ten clonotypes cover roughly a sixth of the sample. Sequencing was done on a sample of PBMCs or T cells enriched from blood (not recorded which). The source is a man aged 18 to 29 who had recovered from COVID-19.

This chain uses TRBV18 with TRBJ2-5; the D gene is possibly TRBD2 (5 bases). There are 17 residues in the CDR3. With 2 bases removed from V and 3 bases from J, the gap between germline ends came to 19 bases. Germline lookup yields CDR1 KGHSH and CDR2 LQKENI. CDR3: CASSPERLPDPKETQYF. The CDR3 coding sequence is TGTGCCAGCTCACCAGAGAGACTACCCGACCCAAAAGAGACCCAGTACTTC.

The V and J genes are TRBV5-1 and TRBJ1-3; 7 bases fit TRBD1. CDR3 length: 16 residues. Germline CDR1 SGHRS, CDR2 YFSETQ. With 3 bases clipped from V and 7 bases from J, the junction kept 13 bases outside the gene matches. The CDR3 loop is CASSSHPGQTRNTIYF. CDR3 bases: TGCGCCAGCAGCTCCCACCCGGGACAGACGAGGAACACCATATATTTT.

The V and J genes are TRBV12-5 and TRBJ1-2; perhaps TRBD1 as D (6 bases). Germline CDR1 LGHNT, CDR2 FRNRAP. Trimming left V 6 bases short and J 6 bases short, with 14 bases between. The CDR3 contains 13 residues. CDR3 DNA: TGTGCTAGTGGCCGCCGGGACATACATGGCTACACCTTC. Amino acid sequence: CASGRRDIHGYTF.

This chain links TRBV28 with TRBJ1-3; a weak D match, TRBD1 (6 bases). Germline loops: CDR1 MDHEN, CDR2 SYDVKM. Trimming cost V 5 bases and J 0 bases, with 17 bases left between them. The CDR3 loop spans 17 amino acids. The CDR3 bases are TGTGCCAGCAGTGGGGGGGCATGGGACTCCTCTGGAAACACCATATATTTT. Its protein is CASSGGAWDSSGNTIYF. The variable domain in full, completed from reference TRBV28 and TRBJ1-3, reads DVKVTQSSRYLVKRTGEKVFLECVQDMDHENMFWYRQDPGLGLRLIYFSYDVKMKEKGDIPEGYSVSREKKERFSLILESASTNQTSMYLCASSGGAWDSSGNTIYFGEGSWLTVV.

The chain has TRBV5-1 and TRBJ2-5, with 7 bases lining up with TRBD2. The CDR3 sequence is 16 residues long. Germline CDR1 SGHRS, CDR2 YFSETQ. The V gene end was trimmed by 2 bases and the J gene end by 2 bases; junction bases not matched to a gene: 9. In DNA, the CDR3 is TGCGCCAGCAGCTTAGTCACGGGAGGCGTACAAGAGACCCAGTACTTC. Its translation is CASSLVTGGVQETQYF.

The chain has TRBV24-1 and TRBJ1-5; D gene ambiguous. Germline lookup yields CDR1 KGHDR and CDR2 SFDVKD. Trimming took off 2 bases at V and 4 bases at J, with 20 bases between the two ends. The CDR3 covers 18 residues. CDR3: CATSDSAFPGVWNQPQHF. The DNA of the CDR3 is TGTGCCACCAGTGATTCAGCCTTCCCGGGTGTTTGGAATCAGCCCCAGCATTTT.

The CDR3 DNA follows: TGTGCCAGTAGTACGTTAGGGGGATCCCTCTACGAGCAGTACTTC. It specifies CASSTLGGSLYEQYF. The chain uses TRBV19 and TRBJ2-7; D is possibly TRBD1 (6 bases). Germline V lookup: CDR1 LNHDA, CDR2 SQIVND (reference sequence). CDR3 length equals 15 residues. Trimming left V 4 bases short and J 3 bases short, with 16 bases between.

This clone was counted between two and nine times. The gene calls are TRBV19 and TRBJ1-2, with 10 bases matching TRBD1. CDR1 LNHDA and CDR2 SQIVND come from the germline V gene (reference sequence). This CDR3 comprises 13 residues. V lost 4 bases and J lost 12; bases outside the gene matches: 8. CDR3 residues: CASSTDRGLLNTF. The DNA for the CDR3 is TGTGCCAGTAGTACCGACAGGGGGCTTTTGAACACCTTC.

This chain uses TRBV13 with TRBJ2-1, with 12 bases matching TRBD2. This CDR3 has 16 residues. J gave up 8 bases and V 5 bases, and 10 bases lay outside the gene matches. Germline V gene data show CDR1 as PRHDT and CDR2 as FYEKMQ (reference sequence). In DNA form, the CDR3 reads TGTGCCAGCAGCGAGACTAGCGGGAGTGGTTTGGATGAGCAGTTCTTC. It specifies CASSETSGSGLDEQFF.

The V call is TRBV19, the J call TRBJ1-5, with 10 positions matching TRBD1. The CDR3 is made up of 15 amino acids. V was clipped by 5 bases and J by 3 bases; unmatched bases: 4. Per germline, CDR1 LNHDA and CDR2 SQIVND (reference sequence). CDR3 in amino acids: CASSPGTGDNQPQHF. CDR3 in DNA: TGTGCCAGTAGTCCTGGGACAGGGGACAATCAGCCCCAGCATTTT. The whole variable domain, remainder taken from reference TRBV19 and TRBJ1-5, is DGGITQSPKYLFRKEGQNVTLSCEQNLNHDAMYWYRQDPGQGLRLIYYSQIVNDFQKGDIAEGYSVSREKKESFPLTVTSAQKNPTAFYLCASSPGTGDNQPQHFGDGTRLSIL.

The rearrangement joins TRBV27 to TRBJ2-7, with 7 bases lining up with TRBD2. Germline V gene lookup returns CDR1 MNHEY and CDR2 SMNVEV (reference sequence). V lost 4 bases to trimming and J lost 0 bases; unmatched junction nucleotides: 9. The CDR3 spans 16 residues. DNA of the CDR3: TGTGCCAGCAGTTCCCTGACTAGCCCAAGCTCCTACGAGCAGTACTTC. Protein product: CASSSLTSPSSYEQYF.

This chain connects TRBV7-2 to TRBJ2-5; the match to TRBD1 covers 10 bases. Per germline, CDR1 SGHTA and CDR2 FQGNSA. The V and J ends lost 5 bases and 5 bases, in that order; junction bases with no gene match: 11. The CDR3 spans 16 residues. The CDR3 sequence is CASSPRDRGFGETQYF. The CDR3 nucleotides are TGTGCCAGCAGCCCTCGGGACAGGGGTTTCGGGGAGACCCAGTACTTC.

The rearrangement uses TRBV7-2 and TRBJ2-1, with 10 positions matching TRBD2. Trimming took 4 bases from V and 6 from J; bases not matched to a gene: 3. The CDR3 contains 14 residues. The germline CDR1 and CDR2 sequences are SGHTA and FQGNSA. The CDR3 spells CASSSGLASNEQFF. CDR3 sequence (DNA): TGTGCCAGCAGCTCGGGACTAGCGTCCAATGAGCAGTTCTTC.

The DNA for the CDR3 is TGTGCCAGCAGCGCCGGGACAGGACTGTACAATGAGCAGTTCTTC. Protein sequence: CASSAGTGLYNEQFF. The chain joins TRBV3-1 (or the pseudogene TRBV3-2) to TRBJ2-1; 8 bases are a match to TRBD1. V was clipped by 5 bases and J by 4 bases; unmatched bases: 7. Germline assignment: CDR1 LGHDT and CDR2 YNNKEL (reference sequence). The length of the CDR3 is 15 residues.

This chain uses TRBV7-8 with TRBJ1-5, with D possibly matching TRBD1 (5 bases). Germline loops: CDR1 SGHVS, CDR2 FQNEAQ. The CDR3 covers 15 residues. V lost 1 base to trimming and J lost 3 bases, with 10 bases between them. This CDR3 is CASSLVWGLNQPQHF. For the CDR3, the DNA is TGTGCCAGCAGCTTAGTTTGGGGACTCAATCAGCCCCAGCATTTT.

J is TRBJ1-2 and V is TRBV2; 10 bases match TRBD1. The CDR3 spans 16 residues. The V and J ends lost 1 base and 5 bases, in that order; junction bases with no gene match: 7. Per germline, CDR1 SNHLY and CDR2 FYNNEI. The CDR3 spells CASSEEGTGVGYGYTF. The DNA of the CDR3 is TGTGCCAGCAGTGAAGAAGGGACAGGGGTTGGATATGGCTACACCTTC.

This clone was detected only once. The rearrangement uses TRBV4-1 and TRBJ2-3, with 9 bases fitting TRBD2. The CDR3 has 16 amino acids. Germline V CDR1 and CDR2: MGHRA, YSYEKL. The trim removed 4 bases at V and 1 base at J, leaving 6 bases unmatched. The CDR3 DNA reads TGCGCCAGCAGCCCCCTAGCGGGACGGGGCACAGATACGCAGTATTTT. This sequence encodes CASSPLAGRGTDTQYF.

The V call is TRBV7-6, the J call TRBJ2-3, with D uncertain. The germline CDR1 and CDR2 sequences are SGHVS and FNYEAQ. The CDR3 consists of 13 residues. V was cut by 2 bases and J by 5 bases, with 8 bases left in between. Here the CDR3 reads CASSLTVRDTQYF. CDR3 sequence (DNA): TGTGCCAGCAGCTTAACGGTTCGAGATACGCAGTATTTT.

This chain uses TRBV19 with TRBJ2-1; D is perhaps TRBD1 (6 bases). V was shortened by 7 bases and J by 7 bases, with 11 bases between the two germline ends. The CDR3 has 12 residues. Per the germline V gene, CDR1 is LNHDA and CDR2 is SQIVND (reference sequence). CDR3 amino acids: CASTQGLNEQFF. CDR3 coding DNA: TGTGCCAGTACGCAGGGGTTAAATGAGCAGTTCTTC.

This chain links TRBV7-8 with TRBJ2-1, with D tentatively TRBD2 (5 bases). V was shortened by 0 bases and J by 6 bases, with 15 bases between the two germline ends. The CDR3 covers 16 residues. From germline, CDR1 is SGHVS and CDR2 FQNEAQ. The CDR3 sequence is CASSLAQAVPPNEQFF. The CDR3 DNA reads TGTGCCAGCAGCTTAGCGCAAGCGGTCCCACCCAATGAGCAGTTCTTC.

This clone has just one count. The chain carries TRBV6-4 and TRBJ1-1; D not certain. Germline V gene lookup returns CDR1 MRHNA and CDR2 SNTAGT. V was clipped by 4 bases and J by 2 bases, with 8 bases between them. The CDR3 runs to 13 residues. The CDR3 is CASSVGLNTEAFF. DNA of the CDR3: TGTGCCAGCAGTGTCGGACTAAACACTGAAGCTTTCTTT.

J is TRBJ2-6 and V is TRBV28; 12 positions agree with TRBD2. Germline V CDR1 and CDR2: MDHEN, SYDVKM. V lost 5 bases, J lost 0 bases, and 14 bases stayed unmatched. The CDR3 is made up of 21 amino acids. The CDR3 DNA sequence: TGTGCCAGCAGTCCACTAAGGGGACTAGCGGGCTGGAGCTCTGGGGCCAACGTCCTGACTTTC. Protein: CASSPLRGLAGWSSGANVLTF.

This clone was detected once. The chain uses TRBV10-2 and TRBJ1-1; the match to TRBD1 covers 7 bases. Germline CDR1 WSHSY, CDR2 SAAADI. The CDR3 loop spans 15 amino acids. After removal of 3 bases from V and 1 base from J, the junction contained 5 bases not matched to a gene. CDR3 region: CASSDSGGKNTEAFF. Written as DNA, the CDR3 is TGCGCCAGCAGTGATTCAGGGGGAAAGAACACTGAAGCTTTCTTT.

V is TRBV28 and J is TRBJ1-6, with D possibly matching TRBD1 (5 bases). Germline V lookup: CDR1 MDHEN, CDR2 SYDVKM. Between the trimmed V and J ends, which lost 5 bases and 8 bases, there was a span of 16 bases. The CDR3 extends over 15 amino acids. This CDR3 reads CASSLNPGRDSPLHF. CDR3 DNA sequence: TGTGCCAGCAGTCTCAACCCAGGCAGGGATTCACCCCTCCACTTT. Full variable domain (rest looked up from reference TRBV28 and TRBJ1-6): DVKVTQSSRYLVKRTGEKVFLECVQDMDHENMFWYRQDPGLGLRLIYFSYDVKMKEKGDIPEGYSVSREKKERFSLILESASTNQTSMYLCASSLNPGRDSPLHFGNGTRLTVT.